The next 30 T cell receptor beta chains were all read from a single sample in a study of OX40 agonist ivuxolimab in advanced cancers. The data were produced by immunoSEQ multiplex PCR, yet TCRdb's version contains in-frame clones alone and is incomplete. The sample carries some 45,000 clones, approximately 88% recorded once. Sequenced here: CD4+ or CD8+ T cells sorted from blood, sampled in a trial of the OX40 agonist ivuxolimab. The receptors were gathered from an adult with an advanced solid tumor such as melanoma, head and neck, liver or kidney cancer.

The chain links TRBV14 to TRBJ2-7; D gene ambiguous. The V end was cut by 0 bases, the J end by 6 bases, with 9 bases between. The CDR3 loop spans 13 amino acids. The germline CDR1 and CDR2 sequences are SGHDN and FVKESK. The CDR3 loop reads CASSQEYHLEQYF. CDR3 in DNA: TGTGCCAGCAGCCAAGAGTACCACCTCGAGCAGTACTTC. Supplemented by reference TRBV14 and TRBJ2-7, the full variable domain reads EAGVTQFPSHSVIEKGQTVTLRCDPISGHDNLYWYRRVMGKEIKFLLHFVKESKQDESGMPNNRFLAERTGGTYSTLKVQPAELEDSGVYFCASSQEYHLEQYFGPGTRLTVT.

This chain joins TRBV6-1 and TRBJ2-7; 8 nucleotides match TRBD1. The junction had 11 bases not matched to a gene; V was cut back by 6 bases and J by 4 bases. The CDR3 is 15 residues long. Germline CDR1 is MNHNS and CDR2 is SASEGT. This CDR3 is CASRGGTGYSYEQYF. In DNA form, the CDR3 reads TGTGCCAGCAGGGGCGGGACAGGATACTCTTACGAGCAGTACTTC.

The chain joins TRBV7-2 to TRBJ2-6, with 9 bases fitting TRBD1. In germline, CDR1 is SGHTA, CDR2 FQGNSA. V lost 3 bases to trimming and J lost 2 bases; unmatched junction nucleotides: 5. CDR3 length equals 17 residues. CDR3 in amino acids: CASSFPGQGAGANVLTF. CDR3 in DNA: TGTGCCAGCAGCTTCCCGGGACAGGGTGCTGGGGCCAACGTCCTGACTTTC.

The chain has TRBV4-1 and TRBJ2-7, with 10 positions matching TRBD2. The germline V gene has CDR1 MGHRA and CDR2 YSYEKL. After removal of 1 base from V and 7 bases from J, the junction contained 7 bases not matched to a gene. The CDR3 runs 15 residues. This CDR3 reads CASSQGASGGGEQYF. CDR3 DNA: TGCGCCAGCAGCCAAGGGGCTAGCGGGGGCGGAGAGCAGTACTTC.

V is TRBV2 and J is TRBJ2-1, with a possible D match to TRBD2 (5 bases). Germline V gives CDR1 SNHLY, CDR2 FYNNEI. With 10 bases removed from V and 4 bases from J, the gap between germline ends came to 11 bases. The CDR3 is made up of 12 amino acids. CDR3 residues: CAIEGRYNEQFF. The DNA for the CDR3 is TGTGCCATAGAGGGAAGATACAATGAGCAGTTCTTC.

J is TRBJ2-7 and V is TRBV27; 11 bases are a match to TRBD2. The CDR3 is made up of 15 amino acids. Germline V gene sequence: CDR1 MNHEY, CDR2 SMNVEV (reference sequence). The V segment lost 5 bases and the J segment 2 bases; nucleotides outside the gene matches: 5. The CDR3 reads CASSPGLAVAYEQYF. The CDR3 nucleotides read TGTGCCAGCAGTCCGGGACTAGCGGTGGCCTACGAGCAGTACTTC.

The CDR3 here is CASSHTANTEAFF. CDR3 bases: TGTGCCAGCAGTCATACAGCGAACACTGAAGCTTTCTTT. This chain links TRBV27 with TRBJ1-1; D is uncertain. V lost 5 bases to trimming and J lost 1 base, with 8 bases between them. The CDR3 has 13 residues. The germline V gene has CDR1 MNHEY and CDR2 SMNVEV (reference sequence).

This chain connects TRBV27 to TRBJ2-7, with 9 bases that match TRBD1. Trimming cost V 3 bases and J 4 bases; bases outside gene matches: 7. The germline gives CDR1 MNHEY, CDR2 SMNVEV (reference sequence). The CDR3 runs to 15 residues. DNA for the CDR3: TGTGCCAGCAGTTTTATCGGGGACAGGGTTTACGAGCAGTACTTC. It yields the protein CASSFIGDRVYEQYF.

In its sample, this clone was seen once. CDR3 sequence: CASSFFGGAPETQYF. Written as DNA, the CDR3 is TGTGCCAGCAGCTTCTTCGGCGGGGCCCCAGAGACCCAGTACTTC. The chain is built from TRBV5-4 and TRBJ2-5; tentative D call: TRBD2 (6 bases). From germline, CDR1 is SGHNT and CDR2 YYREEE (reference sequence). CDR3 length: 15 amino acids. The ends were cut back, 2 bases at V and 4 bases at J, with 15 bases in the middle.

V is TRBV27 and J is TRBJ1-2; D might be TRBD1 (6 bases). CDR1 is MNHEY, CDR2 SMNVEV, per germline (reference sequence). Deletions cut 7 bases from V and 5 bases from J, with 17 bases between. This CDR3 contains 14 residues. CDR3 nucleotide sequence: TGTGCCAGCAAAGGTTCAGGGGCATCTTATGGCTACACCTTC. As protein: CASKGSGASYGYTF.

J is TRBJ2-3 and V is TRBV19, with 7 nucleotides matching TRBD2. The CDR3 has 14 amino acids. Germline CDR1 is LNHDA and CDR2 is SQIVND (reference sequence). V shed 9 bases, J shed 2 bases, and the junction held 8 bases outside the gene matches. The CDR3: CASEPGLYTDTQYF. CDR3 bases: TGTGCCAGCGAGCCGGGACTATACACAGATACGCAGTATTTT.

This chain connects TRBV7-8 to TRBJ1-5; the D is unclear. Germline values: CDR1 SGHVS, CDR2 FQNEAQ. Trimming removed 5 bases at V and 0 bases at J, with 8 bases between. The CDR3 loop spans 14 amino acids. CDR3 nucleotide sequence: TGTGCCAGCAGCGACGAATATAGCAATCAGCCCCAGCATTTT. Protein product: CASSDEYSNQPQHF.

The chain employs TRBV13 and TRBJ2-1; D might be TRBD2 (5 bases). The ends were cut back, 6 bases at V and 0 bases at J, with 12 bases in the middle. The CDR3 contains 15 residues. Germline CDR1 and CDR2: PRHDT and FYEKMQ (reference sequence). In nucleotides, the CDR3 is TGTGCCAGCAGTGCTGGGGAGAACTCCTACAATGAGCAGTTCTTC. Amino acids: CASSAGENSYNEQFF.

The J gene is TRBJ2-5, the V gene TRBV2, with D maybe TRBD2 (7 bases). This CDR3 comprises 16 residues. Germline assignment: CDR1 SNHLY and CDR2 FYNNEI. The V gene lost 1 base and the J gene lost 4 bases, with 16 bases spanning the gap. CDR3 sequence (DNA): TGTGCCAGCAGTGAAGGGTGGGCGGGGGCGGCAGAGACCCAGTACTTC. Residues: CASSEGWAGAAETQYF.

This chain joins TRBV27 and TRBJ2-3; D uncertain. The CDR3 covers 12 residues. The germline V and J ends were trimmed by 8 bases and 4 bases, with 10 bases remaining between them. In germline, CDR1 is MNHEY, CDR2 SMNVEV (reference sequence). CDR3 sequence reads: CASAPGPDTQYF. The CDR3 DNA reads as TGTGCCAGCGCCCCCGGACCAGATACGCAGTATTTT.

V usage is TRBV5-1 and J usage is TRBJ1-2; D uncertain. The CDR3 contains 16 residues. The germline V gene has CDR1 SGHRS and CDR2 YFSETQ. Between the trimmed V and J ends, which lost 1 base and 2 bases, there was a span of 15 bases. As DNA, the CDR3 is TGCGCCAGCAGCTTGCGTCGTGGTTATCACAACTATGGCTACACCTTC. It translates to CASSLRRGYHNYGYTF.

The V gene is TRBV27, the J gene TRBJ2-7, with D possibly called TRBD1 or TRBD2 (5 bases each). Germline CDR1 MNHEY, CDR2 SMNVEV (reference sequence). The CDR3 runs to 14 residues. V lost 3 bases and J lost 6, with 15 bases in between. The CDR3 spells CASSLGAGASEQYF. The CDR3, as DNA: TGTGCCAGCAGTTTGGGTGCCGGGGCATCCGAGCAGTACTTC.

The chain is built from TRBV6-5 and TRBJ2-2; 8 nucleotides align to TRBD2. The CDR3 runs 14 residues. In germline, CDR1 is MNHEY, CDR2 SVGAGI. The ends lost 10 bases at V and 7 bases at J; junction bases unmatched: 11. The DNA of the CDR3 is TGTGCCACCTGCCTAGCGGGCGTTGGCGGGGAGCTGTTTTTT. Its protein product is CATCLAGVGGELFF.

This clone was seen just once. The chain employs TRBV15 and TRBJ2-7; no reliable D call. Deletions cut 0 bases from V and 3 bases from J, with 6 bases between. The CDR3 extends over 13 amino acids. Germline values: CDR1 LNHNV, CDR2 YYDKDF (reference sequence). As DNA, the CDR3 is TGTGCCACCAGCAGAGATTCCTACTACGAGCAGTACTTC. Amino acids: CATSRDSYYEQYF.

This clone counts as medium-sized. Other DNA sequences in the sample encode the same CDR3. The CDR3 nucleotides read TGTGCCAGCAGTGAAACAGGCCCTAATTCACCCCTCCACTTT. Amino acids: CASSETGPNSPLHF. The rearrangement links TRBV2 to TRBJ1-6, with D tentatively TRBD1 (5 bases). The V gene lost 2 bases and the J gene lost 6 bases, with 8 bases spanning the gap. Germline assignment: CDR1 SNHLY and CDR2 FYNNEI. The CDR3 has 14 residues. The variable domain in full, with the rest retrieved from reference TRBV2 and TRBJ1-6, is EPEVTQTPSHQVTQMGQEVILRCVPISNHLYFYWYRQILGQKVEFLVSFYNNEISEKSEIFDDQFSVERPDGSNFTLKIRSTKLEDSAMYFCASSETGPNSPLHFGNGTRLTVT.

The rearrangement uses TRBV2 and TRBJ1-4, with 9 bases matching TRBD1. Germline assignment: CDR1 SNHLY and CDR2 FYNNEI. The CDR3 consists of 14 residues. V shed 6 bases, J shed 8 bases, and the junction held 7 bases outside the gene matches. The DNA of the CDR3 is TGTGCCAGCAGGACACAGGGGGCGCAGGAAAAACTGTTTTTT. This sequence encodes CASRTQGAQEKLFF.

V usage is TRBV9 and J usage is TRBJ1-2, with D unresolved. The CDR3 length is 11 residues. The germline gives CDR1 SGDLS, CDR2 YYNGEE. V lost 3 bases to trimming and J lost 6 bases, with 6 bases between them. Here the CDR3 reads CASSAANGYTF. The CDR3 coding sequence is TGTGCCAGCAGCGCTGCCAATGGCTACACCTTC.

The chain combines TRBV7-9 with TRBJ2-2; maybe TRBD1 (6 bases). The CDR3 is made up of 12 amino acids. The germline V gene has CDR1 SEHNR and CDR2 FQNEAQ (reference sequence). Trimming pared 6 bases from V and 6 bases from J, leaving 8 bases between. CDR3 bases: TGTGCCAGCAGAGCAGGGGCCGGGGAGCTGTTTTTT. This gives the protein CASRAGAGELFF.

The V gene is TRBV5-1, the J gene TRBJ1-1, with 7 positions matching TRBD1. The CDR3 runs to 15 residues. Germline V gives CDR1 SGHRS, CDR2 YFSETQ. V dropped 4 bases and J dropped 0; count of bases not matched to a gene: 6. CDR3 in amino acids: CASSPATGMNTEAFF. The CDR3 bases are TGCGCCAGCAGCCCGGCGACAGGGATGAACACTGAAGCTTTCTTT.

The rearrangement joins TRBV5-1 to TRBJ2-7; D gene unclear. Germline-derived CDR1 and CDR2 are SGHRS and YFSETQ. V shed 6 bases and J shed 2 bases, with 15 bases lying between them. The length of the CDR3 is 14 residues. The CDR3 loop reads CASKLRLSTYEQYF. The DNA for the CDR3 is TGCGCCAGCAAACTCCGACTTTCTACCTACGAGCAGTACTTC. Combining the CDR3 with reference TRBV5-1 and TRBJ2-7 gives the whole variable domain KAGVTQTPRYLIKTRGQQVTLSCSPISGHRSVSWYQQTPGQGLQFLFEYFSETQRNKGNFPGRFSGRQFSNSRSEMNVSTLELGDSALYLCASKLRLSTYEQYFGPGTRLTVT.

The CDR3 DNA reads TGCGCCAGCAGCCAGGATGATCAGGGTCAAGATGAGCAGTTCTTC. It yields the protein CASSQDDQGQDEQFF. The chain joins TRBV5-1 to TRBJ2-1, with D perhaps TRBD1 (5 bases). Germline V gives CDR1 SGHRS, CDR2 YFSETQ. This CDR3 region has 15 residues. V was pared by 4 bases and J by 8 bases, with 19 bases between.

The chain employs TRBV19 and TRBJ2-7; TRBD2 matches 7 bases. The germline CDR1 and CDR2 sequences are LNHDA and SQIVND (reference sequence). After removal of 7 bases from V and 6 bases from J, the junction contained 3 bases not matched to a gene. This CDR3 is built from 11 residues. The CDR3 DNA is TGTGCCAGTACCTGGGAGGGCGAGCAGTACTTC. This sequence encodes CASTWEGEQYF.

The rearrangement joins TRBV12-5 to TRBJ1-4, with D possibly matching TRBD1 (5 bases). Trimming left V 2 bases short and J 8 bases short, with 9 bases between. Germline CDR1 reads LGHNT; CDR2 reads FRNRAP. This CDR3 has 13 residues. CDR3 DNA sequence: TGTGCTAGTGGTTTGCCAGGGCGGGAAAAACTGTTTTTT. It specifies CASGLPGREKLFF.

The V gene is TRBV9, the J gene TRBJ1-1; TRBD1 is a possible D gene (5 bases). The length of the CDR3 is 12 residues. Germline assignment: CDR1 SGDLS and CDR2 YYNGEE. Deletions cut 3 bases from V and 5 bases from J, with 8 bases between. CDR3 coding DNA: TGTGCCAGCAGCGCGGCAGGGACTGAAGCTTTCTTT. Its protein product is CASSAAGTEAFF.

The chain recombines TRBV5-6 with TRBJ2-3; TRBD2 matches 7 bases. Germline trimming cut 3 bases from V and 3 bases from J; bases unmatched to any gene: 13. Germline V CDR1 and CDR2: SGHDT, YYEEEE. The CDR3 extends over 17 amino acids. CDR3 nucleotide sequence: TGTGCCAGCAGCTCGGGAGGACCCTTCGGGGAGACAGATACGCAGTATTTT. Encoded protein: CASSSGGPFGETDTQYF.